This TCR beta chain was retrieved from a study of blood T cell repertoires in COVID-19. Study-wide context: COVID-19 samples from acute and convalescent phases originated in the United States, Italy and Spain.

Original handling: Nucleated cell counts were estimated from reference gene primer amplification. Sequencing used immunoSEQ multiplex PCR; TCRdb keeps in-frame clones, though not all of them. V and J calls and clone size are copied from that table; D and trimming were computed from the DNA. This table has a few hundred thousand clones, roughly nine tenths appearing once. What was sequenced was peripheral blood. The clonotype comes from a woman in her twenties or thirties with COVID-19, enrolled during active disease.

The CDR3 sequence is CASSAGGARTDTQYF. DNA for the CDR3: TGTGCCAGCAGCGCAGGGGGCGCTAGGACAGATACGCAGTATTTT. J is TRBJ2-3 and V is TRBV9; 8 positions agree with TRBD1. The ends lost 3 bases at V and 3 bases at J; junction bases unmatched: 6. Germline V gene data show CDR1 as SGDLS and CDR2 as YYNGEE. The CDR3 is 15 amino acids.